The rows below give T cell receptor beta chains drawn from one sample of a study of T cells in Graves' hyperthyroidism and ophthalmopathy. TCRdb itself ran the multiplex PCR reads through MiXCR, one entry per CDR3 protein. The sample has a few hundred thousand distinct CDR3 sequences, about an eighth seen once. Material: blood. Receptors originate from a young woman with Graves' hyperthyroidism. Both conserved end residues are part of each CDR3. The D gene is left open where the match is weak. Only some rows state a clone size, as once, few, many or a class for expanded clones.

CDR3 DNA,CDR3 protein,J gene,CDR3 length,D gene,clone size,V gene
TGCGCCACCAAGACAGATATGAACACTGAAGCTTTCTTT,CATKTDMNTEAFF,TRBJ1-1,13,-,few,TRBV5-1
TGTGCCAGCAGTTACGGGGCGGAAGAGACCCAGTACTTC,CASSYGAEETQYF,TRBJ2-5,13,-,many,TRBV6-2/TRBV6-3
TGTGCCAGCAGTGCTGGTGCGAACACCGGGGAGCTGTTTTTT,CASSAGANTGELFF,TRBJ2-2,14,-,many,TRBV6-1
TGTGCCAGCAGCCGCCTGGCGCGCAGGGCGAACACTGAAGCTTTCTTT,CASSRLARRANTEAFF,TRBJ1-1,16,-,many,TRBV5-6
TGCGCCAGCAGCTTAGGCCAGAGGACAGGGAGGACTGAAGCTTTCTTT,CASSLGQRTGRTEAFF,TRBJ1-1,16,TRBD1,many,TRBV5-1
TGTGCCAGCAGCCCCTCGGGGGGGGGCGTCGCCGGGGAGCTGTTTTTT,CASSPSGGGVAGELFF,TRBJ2-2,16,TRBD2,many,TRBV6-1
TGTGCCTGGAGTGGGATCGTTGAAGCTTTCTTT,CAWSGIVEAFF,TRBJ1-1,11,-,many,TRBV30
TGTGCCATCAGTTCATTAGCGGGAGAGGGTGAGCAGTTCTTC,CAISSLAGEGEQFF,TRBJ2-1,14,TRBD2,many,TRBV10-3
TGTGTCAGCAGTGTGTTGGGACACCTATTCTCCTACGAGCAGTACTTC,CVSSVLGHLFSYEQYF,TRBJ2-7,16,-,-,TRBV6-1
TGTGCCAGCAGCTACTACCCACAGGGGAGTAGCTACAATGAGCAGTTCTTC,CASSYYPQGSSYNEQFF,TRBJ2-1,17,TRBD1,many,TRBV11-2
TGTGCCAGCAAAAGAGGGGTACATTCACCCCTCCACTTT,CASKRGVHSPLHF,TRBJ1-6,13,-,few,TRBV6-1
TGTGCCAGCAGCTTAGTAAAGGGGGCGCGGACAGATACGCAGTATTTT,CASSLVKGARTDTQYF,TRBJ2-3,16,TRBD1,-,TRBV13
TGTGCCGTCTCCGGGACTCTGAACACTGAAGCTTTCTTT,CAVSGTLNTEAFF,TRBJ1-1,13,-,many,TRBV2
TGTGCCAGCAGCCCGACTAGGGACGCATATGATACGCAGTATTTT,CASSPTRDAYDTQYF,TRBJ2-3,15,-,-,TRBV4-2
TGTGCCAGCAGCTTACTATCGGGACAGGGGATGAACACCATATATTTT,CASSLLSGQGMNTIYF,TRBJ1-3,16,TRBD1,few,TRBV7-9
TGTGCCTGGAGTAAGGGGGCAGGGGCCGGGGAGCTGTTTTTT,CAWSKGAGAGELFF,TRBJ2-2,14,TRBD1,-,TRBV30
TGTGCCAGCAGCCCCCTAGGCGGGAGGGCGAGAGACGAGCAGTACTTC,CASSPLGGRARDEQYF,TRBJ2-7,16,TRBD2,many,TRBV11-2
TGCAGTGCTAGTCTAGGACTAGCGGCTTACAATGAGCAGTTCTTC,CSASLGLAAYNEQFF,TRBJ2-1,15,TRBD2,many,TRBV20-1
TGCAGTGCTAGATCATCTAGCGGGAGTTTCAATGAGCAGTTCTTC,CSARSSSGSFNEQFF,TRBJ2-1,15,TRBD2,many,TRBV20-1
TGTGCCAGCAGTTTATCCTGGGTGGCTAGCGGGAGTCGATCCTACGAGCAGTACTTC,CASSLSWVASGSRSYEQYF,TRBJ2-7,19,TRBD2,many,TRBV27
TGCAGTGCCAGAGACAGTGCTAACTATGGCTACACCTTC,CSARDSANYGYTF,TRBJ1-2,13,-,-,TRBV20-1
TGTGCTAGCAGCTTAACTTCCGTAACGGGACCCGGGGAGCTGTTTTTT,CASSLTSVTGPGELFF,TRBJ2-2,16,-,many,TRBV7-7
TGTGCCAGCAGCCAAGGGACTAGCGACTCTGGGGCCAACGTCCTGACTTTC,CASSQGTSDSGANVLTF,TRBJ2-6,17,TRBD2,many,TRBV4-2
TGCAGTGCTAGGCAGGGAAATGAAGCTTTCTTT,CSARQGNEAFF,TRBJ1-1,11,-,many,TRBV20-1
TGTGCCAGCAGGGGGGCCCTACAGGCAGATGCGCAGTATTTT,CASRGALQADAQYF,TRBJ2-3,14,-,many,TRBV12-3/TRBV12-4
TGCAGTGCTAGTAGTACTAGGGGGCTTACTGAAGCTTTCTTT,CSASSTRGLTEAFF,TRBJ1-1,14,TRBD1,few,TRBV20-1
TGTGCCAGCAACCCGACTAGCGGGAGGTTGCACACCGGGGAGCTGTTTTTT,CASNPTSGRLHTGELFF,TRBJ2-2,17,TRBD2,many,TRBV28
TGTGCCACCAGATTTGGGCATTCTAACACTGAAGCTTTCTTT,CATRFGHSNTEAFF,TRBJ1-1,14,-,-,TRBV15
TGTGCCAGCAGTTACACCGTGGGTCAGAGCTATAATTCACCCCTCCACTTT,CASSYTVGQSYNSPLHF,TRBJ1-6,17,-,many,TRBV6-5
TGTGCCAGCAGCCAAGAGTGGGAGCGGGTAGATGAGCAGTTCTTC,CASSQEWERVDEQFF,TRBJ2-1,15,-,few,TRBV14
TGTGCCAGCAGTTCCGAAATCAGGGGGCAGACGTCAGTTACTGAAGCTTTCTTT,CASSSEIRGQTSVTEAFF,TRBJ1-1,18,TRBD1,many,TRBV28
TGTGCCAGCAGCTTCTGGGGTCGGAGCCAAGAGACCCAGTACTTC,CASSFWGRSQETQYF,TRBJ2-5,15,-,-,TRBV11-2
TGTGCCATCAGGGCGGACGGGTTAATGAACACTGAAGCTTTCTTT,CAIRADGLMNTEAFF,TRBJ1-1,15,-,-,TRBV10-3
TGTGCCAGCAGCCAAGATACAGCGGCCAAAAACATTCAGTACTTC,CASSQDTAAKNIQYF,TRBJ2-4,15,-,few,TRBV3-1
TGTGCCAGCAGCTTGACAGGCCCCTTAGAGACCCAGTACTTC,CASSLTGPLETQYF,TRBJ2-5,14,-,many,TRBV7-9
TGCGCCAGCAGCCAAGTCCAGACCATGAACACTGAAGCTTTCTTT,CASSQVQTMNTEAFF,TRBJ1-1,15,-,many,TRBV4-1
TGTGCCAGCAGCCACGAGGGGGACCACAATGAGCAGTTCTTC,CASSHEGDHNEQFF,TRBJ2-1,14,-,-,TRBV11-3
TGTGCCAGCAGCTTACTAAGGGGCACTGAGCAGTTCTTC,CASSLLRGTEQFF,TRBJ2-1,13,-,-,TRBV7-3
TGTGCCAGCAGCACCTCCGGGACAGTTAATGAAAAACTGTTTTTT,CASSTSGTVNEKLFF,TRBJ1-4,15,TRBD1,many,TRBV7-2
TGTGCCAGCTCACCGGACAGCAACCAAGAGACCCAGTACTTC,CASSPDSNQETQYF,TRBJ2-5,14,-,few,TRBV18
TGTGCCAGCAGCTTACTGGGACATGGAAACACCATATATTTT,CASSLLGHGNTIYF,TRBJ1-3,14,-,many,TRBV11-2
TGCAGTGCTAGAGATTTGTGGACGGAGGGATCAAACATTCAGTACTTC,CSARDLWTEGSNIQYF,TRBJ2-4,16,-,many,TRBV20-1
TGTGCCACCTCTCGTATAGCGGGAGGGCCGGAAGGAAAGACCCAGTACTTC,CATSRIAGGPEGKTQYF,TRBJ2-5,17,TRBD2,many,TRBV2
TGTGCCTGGAGTGTAGGGGCAGGGTCGGAAGAGACCCAGTACTTC,CAWSVGAGSEETQYF,TRBJ2-5,15,-,many,TRBV30
TGTGCCAGCAGTTCGGCGGGACAGGGAGGGGGCAATCAGCCCCAGCATTTT,CASSSAGQGGGNQPQHF,TRBJ1-5,17,TRBD1,few,TRBV27
TGTGCCAGCAGTTCATCTAGCGGGAGGGCCGAGACGCAGTATTTT,CASSSSSGRAETQYF,TRBJ2-3,15,TRBD2,-,TRBV6-2/TRBV6-3
TGTGCCAGCAGTCAAGGGGGCATCGGGGAGACCCAGTACTTC,CASSQGGIGETQYF,TRBJ2-5,14,TRBD1,few,TRBV6-1
TGCGCCAGCACCCCGGGGAACCCTCAGGGGACCTATGGCTACACCTTC,CASTPGNPQGTYGYTF,TRBJ1-2,16,-,many,TRBV5-1
TGCAGTTTACCGGGACTAGCGGATTACGAGCAGTACTTC,CSLPGLADYEQYF,TRBJ2-7,13,TRBD2,many,TRBV20-1
TGTGCTAGTGGTTTGGTTGCATGGGACCGGTACAATGAGCAGTTCTTC,CASGLVAWDRYNEQFF,TRBJ2-1,16,-,many,TRBV12-5
TGTGCCAGCAGCTCGGTAAGGGAGGGAGGCTACGAGCAGTACTTC,CASSSVREGGYEQYF,TRBJ2-7,15,TRBD2,many,TRBV7-9
TGTGCCAGCAGTCCCCGGGGGGGAGGTGGTTATGGCTACACCTTC,CASSPRGGGGYGYTF,TRBJ1-2,15,-,many,TRBV6-1
TGTGCCAGCACGGGTGGCCGAAAACGCTACGAGCAGTACTTC,CASTGGRKRYEQYF,TRBJ2-7,14,-,many,TRBV18
TGCGCCAGCAGCTTGGGAGTCGCCGGGGGTTGGCCACCACGAAACTACGAGCAGTACTTC,CASSLGVAGGWPPRNYEQYF,TRBJ2-7,20,-,-,TRBV5-1
TGTGCCAGCAGGGGGGGTGGACAGGGCGGTAGCTATGGCTACACCTTC,CASRGGGQGGSYGYTF,TRBJ1-2,16,TRBD1,many,TRBV12-3/TRBV12-4